These T cell receptor beta chains were read from a single sample in a study of blood T cell repertoires in COVID-19. TCRdb keeps only in-frame clones here, not all; method: immunoSEQ multiplex PCR. Among 350,000 to 450,000 clones listed, 80% to 90% were seen once. The specimen sequenced was peripheral blood. These receptors all come from a man in his forties with acute or convalescent COVID-19. Both conserved end residues are part of each CDR3. D genes are given only for firm matches. Rows may omit the clone size; those that give it use once, few, many or a size class.

abundance,d_gene,j_gene,v_gene,CDR3nt,CDR3aa
NA,NA,TRBJ2-2,TRBV27,TGTGCCAGCAGTTTACTAGTTGGTCACGGGGAGCTGTTTTTT,CASSLLVGHGELFF
once,TRBD2,TRBJ2-3,TRBV29-1,TGCAGCGTGGTGAGGACTAGCGGGTCAGATACGCAGTATTTT,CSVVRTSGSDTQYF
NA,NA,TRBJ1-1,TRBV7-2,TGTGCCAGCAGCCCCGCGGGGAGGGTTGAGACTGAAGCTTTCTTT,CASSPAGRVETEAFF
NA,TRBD2,TRBJ2-2,TRBV11-2,TGTGCCAGCAGCCGACCCGGGGGGGGCGCTCGGGCCGGGGAGCTGTTTTTT,CASSRPGGGARAGELFF
NA,NA,TRBJ2-3,TRBV7-3,TGTGCCAGCAGCTTAACGTATTGGACAGACGGTCGGCCAGATACGCAGTATTTT,CASSLTYWTDGRPDTQYF
NA,TRBD1,TRBJ1-2,TRBV28,TGTGCCAGCAGTACCAGGGACAGTAAGGGCTACACCTTC,CASSTRDSKGYTF
NA,TRBD1,TRBJ1-5,TRBV5-5,TGTGCCAGCAGCTTGCTACAGGGGGGGAGCAATCAGCCCCAGCATTTT,CASSLLQGGSNQPQHF
NA,NA,TRBJ1-2,TRBV14,TGTGCCAGCAGCCAAGCTTGGGCAGGGATCGACTATGGCTACACCTTC,CASSQAWAGIDYGYTF
NA,NA,TRBJ1-5,TRBV21-1,TGTGCCAGCAGCCGCCGGACAGTGAGGAATCAGCCCCAGCATTTT,CASSRRTVRNQPQHF
NA,NA,TRBJ1-1,TRBV10-3,TGTGCCGTCAGTGCTGGACAGACTGAAGCTTTCTTT,CAVSAGQTEAFF
NA,NA,TRBJ2-7,TRBV6-2/TRBV6-3,TGTGCCAGCAGTTACTCTTCGCGGTACCCGGACGAGCAGTACTTC,CASSYSSRYPDEQYF
NA,NA,TRBJ1-2,TRBV7-9,TGTGCCAGCAGCTCGTCCCCTCACAGGCTCGACTATGGCTACACCTTC,CASSSSPHRLDYGYTF
NA,NA,TRBJ2-5,TRBV30,TGTGCCTGGAGTGTACAGGCGCTCCAAGAGACCCAGTACTTC,CAWSVQALQETQYF
NA,TRBD1,TRBJ1-6,TRBV18,TGTGCCAGCTCAGGGACAGCTCCCACCCTCCACTTT,CASSGTAPTLHF
NA,TRBD1,TRBJ1-2,TRBV3-1/TRBV3-2,TGTGCCAGCAGCCCCTACAGGGGCGACTATGGCTACACCTTC,CASSPYRGDYGYTF
few,NA,TRBJ2-3,TRBV2,TGTGCCAGCAGTACCGATGGGGGCCCGGGCACAGATACGCAGTATTTT,CASSTDGGPGTDTQYF
NA,TRBD2,TRBJ2-3,TRBV4-1,TGCGCCAGCAGTTCCACGGGACTAGACACAGATACGCAGTATTTT,CASSSTGLDTDTQYF
once,NA,TRBJ2-4,TRBV27,TGTGCCAGCAGTGAATTCAGGGCCCGCAGGGATAAAAACATTCAGTACTTC,CASSEFRARRDKNIQYF
NA,TRBD1,TRBJ1-5,TRBV24-1,TGTGCCACCTTTCCCGGCGAGGACAGGGCTAGCAATCAGCCCCAGCATTTT,CATFPGEDRASNQPQHF
NA,NA,TRBJ2-2,TRBV9,TGTGCCAGCAGCGTAGATCCAGGGGCCACCGGGGAGCTGTTTTTT,CASSVDPGATGELFF
NA,TRBD1,TRBJ1-2,TRBV18,TGTGCCAGCTCTCAGCTCGGACAGGGGGATGGCTACACCTTC,CASSQLGQGDGYTF
NA,TRBD1,TRBJ1-5,TRBV18,TGTGCCAGCTCACGCACAGGGGAAGATCAGCCCCAGCATTTT,CASSRTGEDQPQHF
once,TRBD2,TRBJ2-1,TRBV10-2,TGCGCCACACGATTAGCGGGAGGGAAAAATGAGCAGTTCTTC,CATRLAGGKNEQFF
NA,NA,TRBJ1-5,TRBV4-3,TGCGCCAGCAGCCAAGATGGGAGACAGCCCCAGCATTTT,CASSQDGRQPQHF
NA,TRBD2,TRBJ2-2,TRBV18,TGTGCCAGCTCACCCCCGGGACTAGCGGGATTTCAAACCGGGGAGCTGTTTTTT,CASSPPGLAGFQTGELFF
NA,TRBD2,TRBJ2-7,TRBV9,TGTGCCAGCAGCGGAGGGACTAGCGATGCCTACGAGCAGTACTTC,CASSGGTSDAYEQYF
NA,TRBD1,TRBJ1-1,TRBV11-3,TGTGCCAGCAGCTTACGGGGACAGGGGGCAGAAGAAGCTTTCTTT,CASSLRGQGAEEAFF
NA,NA,TRBJ1-5,TRBV5-1,TGCGCCAGCAGCTTGGATTCCAGGGGCGACCAGCCCCAGCATTTT,CASSLDSRGDQPQHF
NA,TRBD1,TRBJ1-1,TRBV14,TGTGCCAGCAGCCAAGTAAGGACAGGGGGCACTGAAGCTTTCTTT,CASSQVRTGGTEAFF
NA,TRBD1,TRBJ1-1,TRBV4-1,TGCGCCAGCAGCCAAGAATACGGGACAGTGGTCACTGAAGCTTTCTTT,CASSQEYGTVVTEAFF
once,TRBD2,TRBJ2-3,TRBV7-6,TGTGCCAGCAGCTTAGTTCCTGGTGGCGGGGGGTACACTAGCACAGATACGCAGTATTTT,CASSLVPGGGGYTSTDTQYF
NA,TRBD1,TRBJ2-1,TRBV9,TGTGCCAGCAGCACGGACAGGGGAGGGTACAATGAGCAGTTCTTC,CASSTDRGGYNEQFF
NA,NA,TRBJ1-5,TRBV29-1,TGCAGCGTGACGTTACAGGGAAGCAATCAGCCCCAGCATTTT,CSVTLQGSNQPQHF
NA,TRBD2,TRBJ2-5,TRBV5-3,TGTGCCAGAAGCAACGGACTAGCGGGAGATTGGGAGACCCAGTACTTC,CARSNGLAGDWETQYF
NA,TRBD2,TRBJ2-7,TRBV19,TGTGCCAGTAGCACTAGCGGGAGGGCCACCTACGAGCAGTACTTC,CASSTSGRATYEQYF
NA,NA,TRBJ2-4,TRBV9,TGTGCCAGCAGCGTCGGAGACGGCCGGGCCAAAAACATTCAGTACTTC,CASSVGDGRAKNIQYF
NA,TRBD1,TRBJ2-7,TRBV3-1/TRBV3-2,TGTGCCAGCAGCTGGGGACAGGGTTACTACGAGCAGTACTTC,CASSWGQGYYEQYF
NA,TRBD1,TRBJ2-7,TRBV7-6,TGTGCCAGCAGCTTAGGGGCCACCGGGACAGGGTTCTCCTACGAGCAGTACTTC,CASSLGATGTGFSYEQYF
NA,NA,TRBJ2-7,TRBV28,TGTGCCAGCAGCCCCGAGGGGGGGGGATACGAGCAGTACTTC,CASSPEGGGYEQYF
NA,NA,TRBJ1-2,TRBV20-1,TGCAGTGCTAGTGTTCTGGGGCTAGACTATGGCTACACCTTC,CSASVLGLDYGYTF
NA,NA,TRBJ1-2,TRBV5-1,TGCGCCCGCGAAGTTGGGGGGGGTGCCTATGGCTACACCTTC,CAREVGGGAYGYTF
once,TRBD1,TRBJ1-4,TRBV19,TGTGCCAGTAGTATAGTAGTCAGGACAGGGGATGAAAAACTGTTTTTT,CASSIVVRTGDEKLFF
NA,NA,TRBJ2-3,TRBV27,TGTGCCAGCAGTTTAGGAGGGTCAGATACGCAGTATTTT,CASSLGGSDTQYF
NA,NA,TRBJ2-1,TRBV11-2,TGTGCCATCGCTAGGTTGCAGGGGCACAATGAGCAGTTCTTC,CAIARLQGHNEQFF
NA,NA,TRBJ1-2,TRBV28,TGTGCCAGCACCTTCCTAGGTGATGGCGGCTACACCTTC,CASTFLGDGGYTF
NA,NA,TRBJ1-2,TRBV6-5,TGTGCCAGCAGTTACTCGTCACCCCAGAACTATGGCTACACCTTC,CASSYSSPQNYGYTF
NA,TRBD1,TRBJ1-4,TRBV28,TGTGCCAGCACCACGGACAGGGATGGTGAAAAACTGTTTTTT,CASTTDRDGEKLFF
NA,TRBD1,TRBJ1-2,TRBV6-2/TRBV6-3,TGTGCCAGCAGCTGGACAGGGGTTGACTATGGCTACACCTTC,CASSWTGVDYGYTF
few,TRBD1,TRBJ1-1,TRBV19,TGTGCCAGCTTACAGGGGCCTGCGAACACTGAAGCTTTCTTT,CASLQGPANTEAFF
NA,NA,TRBJ2-1,TRBV7-9,TGTGCCAGTCCGGGACTTCGCTCCTACAATGAGCAGTTCTTC,CASPGLRSYNEQFF
once,NA,TRBJ2-7,TRBV5-1,TGCGCCAGCAGCCAACCGACCCTAGACTACGAGCAGTACTTC,CASSQPTLDYEQYF